This T cell receptor beta chain came from a study of T-cell reconstitution after alpha-beta-depleted transplantation in children. A library of TCRbeta sequences, prepared with unique molecular identifiers, was generated. TCRdb re-called the PCR reads with MiXCR, one entry per CDR3 protein. Of 360,000 or so distinct CDR3 sequences listed, roughly 20% are singletons. This CDR3 contains 15 residues. Unmatched junction bases numbered 2, after V lost 3 bases and J lost 1 base. The TCR sequence derives from a human donor who donated a stem cell graft to a child with acute myeloid leukemia. Sequenced material: PBMCs from the stem cell graft donor, taken from the stem cell graft. V and J are TRBV12-3 or TRBV12-4 and TRBJ2-2; TRBD2 matches at 7 bases. The CDR3 nucleotides read TGTGCCAGCAGTTTTAAGCGGGAGAACACCGGGGAGCTGTTTTTT. Translation gives CASSFKRENTGELFF.